Listed below are T cell receptor beta chains from one sample, sequenced in a study of control samples from healthy donors and cancer patients. Measured with immunoSEQ multiplex PCR; TCRdb has only the in-frame clones, and not every one. The sample includes approximately 180,000 clones, 85% to 95% of them seen just once. Material for sequencing was blood. These TCRs come from a woman aged 18-29 years in good health. CDR3s include the opening cysteine and the closing phenylalanine or tryptophan. A D gene is named only where the DNA matches it firmly. Where a row states a size, it is once, few, many or the class of an expanded clone; other rows omit it.

clone size	V gene	D gene	J gene	CDR3 protein	CDR3 DNA
NA	TRBV7-2	NA	TRBJ1-5	CASSFNSNQPQHF	TGTGCCAGCAGCTTTAATAGCAATCAGCCCCAGCATTTT
NA	TRBV5-6	NA	TRBJ1-2	CASSSKQGAGVYGYTF	TGTGCCAGCAGCTCGAAGCAGGGCGCGGGGGTTTACGGCTACACCTTC
NA	TRBV19	NA	TRBJ1-2	CASSIYQGDLYGYTF	TGTGCCAGTAGTATATACCAGGGCGATCTTTATGGCTACACCTTC
NA	TRBV12-3/TRBV12-4	NA	TRBJ2-7	CASSLKNGQKQYF	TGTGCCAGCAGTTTAAAAAATGGACAGAAGCAGTACTTC
once	TRBV3-1/TRBV3-2	NA	TRBJ1-5	CASSQEDQPQHF	TGTGCCAGCAGCCAAGAGGACCAGCCCCAGCATTTT
once	TRBV3-1/TRBV3-2	TRBD1	TRBJ1-2	CASSPSGAGGAYGYTF	TGTGCCAGCAGCCCCTCCGGAGCAGGGGGCGCATATGGCTACACCTTC
once	TRBV2	NA	TRBJ1-1	CASSNPGTSFIEAFF	TGTGCCAGCAGTAACCCCGGGACCTCGTTCATTGAAGCTTTCTTT
NA	TRBV6-6	NA	TRBJ1-6	CASSYVEGSSPLHF	TGTGCCAGCAGTTACGTGGAGGGTAGTTCACCCCTCCACTTT
NA	TRBV4-1	TRBD2	TRBJ2-3	CASSQDAGGITDTQYF	TGCGCCAGCAGCCAAGATGCGGGGGGAATCACAGATACGCAGTATTTT
NA	TRBV7-2	NA	TRBJ1-5	CASSLNGQPQHF	TGTGCCAGCAGCCTCAATGGTCAGCCCCAGCATTTT
once	TRBV5-6	TRBD1	TRBJ2-7	CASSLGTGAGEQYF	TGTGCCAGCAGCTTGGGGACAGGGGCTGGCGAGCAGTACTTC
NA	TRBV4-3	NA	TRBJ1-2	CASSQPGTHTFSGYTF	TGCGCCAGCAGCCAACCCGGGACACACACGTTCAGTGGCTACACCTTC
NA	TRBV7-2	TRBD1	TRBJ1-2	CASSLVAGGYYGYTF	TGTGCCAGCAGCTTAGTGGCAGGGGGCTACTATGGCTACACCTTC
NA	TRBV7-9	NA	TRBJ2-3	CASSLPTADTQYF	TGTGCCAGCAGCTTACCAACAGCAGATACGCAGTATTTT
NA	TRBV19	NA	TRBJ2-6	CASSLQSSGANVLTF	TGTGCCAGTAGTCTTCAGAGCTCTGGGGCCAACGTCCTGACTTTC
once	TRBV5-5	TRBD1	TRBJ2-5	CASSFGTEETQYF	TGTGCCAGCAGTTTCGGGACAGAAGAGACCCAGTACTTC
NA	TRBV19	NA	TRBJ2-3	CASRLASPADTQYF	TGTGCCAGTCGTCTAGCGTCCCCCGCGGATACGCAGTATTTT
NA	TRBV28	NA	TRBJ2-1	CASSLGPYNEQFF	TGTGCCAGCAGTTTAGGACCCTACAATGAGCAGTTCTTC
NA	TRBV28	NA	TRBJ1-2	CASSGMTNYGYTF	TGTGCCAGCAGTGGGATGACTAACTATGGCTACACCTTC
NA	TRBV6-2/TRBV6-3	NA	TRBJ1-5	CASSYLKSWRDQPQHF	TGTGCCAGCAGTTACTTGAAGTCTTGGAGAGATCAGCCCCAGCATTTT
NA	TRBV4-2	TRBD2	TRBJ2-3	CASSQLASGGTDTQYF	TGTGCCAGCAGCCAATTGGCTAGCGGGGGCACAGATACGCAGTATTTT
NA	TRBV25-1	NA	TRBJ1-3	CASSDGRRFSGNTIYF	TGTGCCAGCAGTGATGGGAGACGGTTCTCTGGAAACACCATATATTTT
NA	TRBV4-1	NA	TRBJ2-3	CASSRLKPDTQYF	TGCGCCAGCAGCCGCTTGAAACCAGATACGCAGTATTTT
once	TRBV28	NA	TRBJ1-2	CASSPRTGGYYGYTF	TGTGCCAGCAGTCCGCGGACGGGCGGGTACTATGGCTACACCTTC
NA	TRBV18	NA	TRBJ1-1	CASSPGQEAFF	TGTGCCAGCTCACCAGGGCAAGAAGCTTTCTTT
NA	TRBV11-3	NA	TRBJ2-1	CASSLEMVANEQFF	TGTGCCAGCAGCTTAGAAATGGTAGCAAATGAGCAGTTCTTC
NA	TRBV3-1/TRBV3-2	NA	TRBJ1-2	CASSQEAGYTF	TGTGCCAGCAGCCAAGAAGCAGGCTACACCTTC
NA	TRBV10-3	NA	TRBJ2-5	CAISVSTVQETQYF	TGTGCCATCAGTGTTTCTACAGTCCAAGAGACCCAGTACTTC
once	TRBV29-1	NA	TRBJ1-2	CSVEVGGSWGYTF	TGCAGCGTTGAAGTGGGGGGTTCTTGGGGCTACACCTTC
NA	TRBV11-3	TRBD1	TRBJ1-6	CASSLGMGQGAPIPGSPLHF	TGTGCCAGCAGCTTAGGAATGGGACAGGGGGCGCCCATTCCGGGTTCACCCCTCCACTTT
NA	TRBV5-6	NA	TRBJ1-6	CASSFQTGTGNSPLHF	TGTGCCAGCAGCTTTCAAACCGGGACGGGGAATTCACCCCTCCACTTT
NA	TRBV6-5	NA	TRBJ2-5	CASRPTGGVVETQYF	TGTGCCAGCAGACCGACAGGTGGGGTGGTGGAGACCCAGTACTTC
NA	TRBV18	TRBD2	TRBJ2-3	CASSPNPISGGADTDTQYF	TGTGCCAGCTCACCGAACCCGATTAGCGGGGGGGCGGACACAGATACGCAGTATTTT
once	TRBV7-8	NA	TRBJ2-7	CASSLETGPYEQYF	TGTGCCAGCAGCTTAGAGACAGGACCCTACGAGCAGTACTTC
NA	TRBV28	NA	TRBJ1-5	CASSFRWGNQPQHF	TGTGCCAGCAGTTTTCGCTGGGGCAATCAGCCCCAGCATTTT
NA	TRBV7-2	NA	TRBJ2-7	CASSLAGGPSYEQYF	TGTGCCAGCAGCTTAGCGGGAGGTCCCTCCTACGAGCAGTACTTC
NA	TRBV7-2	NA	TRBJ1-4	CASSLIDIRAGVREKLFF	TGTGCCAGCAGCTTAATCGATATACGGGCGGGGGTTAGGGAAAAACTGTTTTTT
NA	TRBV9	TRBD2	TRBJ2-7	CASSSGAYEQYF	TGTGCCAGCAGCAGCGGGGCCTACGAGCAGTACTTC
NA	TRBV18	NA	TRBJ2-1	CASSPGPASYNEQFF	TGTGCCAGCTCACCGGGACCGGCCTCCTACAATGAGCAGTTCTTC
NA	TRBV19	TRBD1	TRBJ2-5	CASRAGGGLETQYF	TGTGCCAGTAGGGCAGGGGGCGGTTTGGAGACCCAGTACTTC
NA	TRBV11-1	NA	TRBJ2-6	CASSSSAGANVLTF	TGTGCCAGCAGTTCGTCGGCGGGGGCCAACGTCCTGACTTTC
NA	TRBV16	NA	TRBJ1-5	CASSQWGVGNQPQHF	TGTGCCAGCAGCCAATGGGGTGTAGGCAATCAGCCCCAGCATTTT
NA	TRBV11-1	TRBD2	TRBJ2-5	CASSSRTSGVETQYF	TGTGCCAGCAGCTCCCGGACTAGCGGGGTAGAGACCCAGTACTTC
NA	TRBV2	NA	TRBJ1-1	CASRGPAGGAFF	TGTGCCAGCAGGGGACCGGCCGGGGGAGCTTTCTTT
few	TRBV19	NA	TRBJ2-7	CASSPSSYEQYF	TGTGCCAGTAGTCCAAGCTCCTACGAGCAGTACTTC
NA	TRBV7-9	NA	TRBJ1-5	CASSFAGQPQHF	TGTGCCAGCAGCTTCGCGGGCCAGCCCCAGCATTTT
NA	TRBV11-2	NA	TRBJ1-2	CASSEWGNYGYTF	TGTGCCAGCAGCGAGTGGGGGAACTATGGCTACACCTTC
NA	TRBV5-1	NA	TRBJ1-1	CASSPDRPNTEAFF	TGCGCCAGCAGCCCTGACAGACCGAACACTGAAGCTTTCTTT
NA	TRBV6-2/TRBV6-3	NA	TRBJ2-2	CASSSWGGATGELFF	TGTGCCAGCAGCTCCTGGGGCGGGGCGACCGGGGAGCTGTTTTTT
NA	TRBV18	NA	TRBJ1-1	CASSPRQQENTEAFF	TGTGCCAGCTCACCAAGACAGCAAGAGAACACTGAAGCTTTCTTT
NA	TRBV19	TRBD1	TRBJ1-4	CASSTGTGLSLPNEKLFF	TGTGCCAGTAGTACTGGGACAGGGCTCTCATTACCTAATGAAAAACTGTTTTTT
once	TRBV2	TRBD1	TRBJ1-4	CASLTGVNEKLFF	TGTGCCAGTTTGACAGGGGTTAATGAAAAACTGTTTTTT
NA	TRBV18	TRBD1	TRBJ2-1	CASSKRQGLFDNEQFF	TGTGCCAGCTCAAAAAGACAGGGTCTTTTTGACAATGAGCAGTTCTTC
NA	TRBV7-2	NA	TRBJ1-2	CASSFTGQFYGYTF	TGTGCCAGCAGCTTCACGGGCCAATTTTATGGCTACACCTTC
NA	TRBV7-9	TRBD2	TRBJ2-7	CASSPSSGISYEQYF	TGTGCCAGCAGCCCCTCTAGCGGGATCTCCTACGAGCAGTACTTC
NA	TRBV5-6	NA	TRBJ2-7	CASSLGAYVTYEQYF	TGTGCCAGCAGCTTGGGGGCGTACGTAACCTACGAGCAGTACTTC
NA	TRBV5-1	NA	TRBJ1-2	CASSPGTRDGYTF	TGCGCCAGCAGCCCCGGGACGCGGGATGGCTACACCTTC
NA	TRBV13	NA	TRBJ1-6	CASSLLISPLHF	TGTGCCAGCAGCTTATTGATTTCACCCCTCCACTTT